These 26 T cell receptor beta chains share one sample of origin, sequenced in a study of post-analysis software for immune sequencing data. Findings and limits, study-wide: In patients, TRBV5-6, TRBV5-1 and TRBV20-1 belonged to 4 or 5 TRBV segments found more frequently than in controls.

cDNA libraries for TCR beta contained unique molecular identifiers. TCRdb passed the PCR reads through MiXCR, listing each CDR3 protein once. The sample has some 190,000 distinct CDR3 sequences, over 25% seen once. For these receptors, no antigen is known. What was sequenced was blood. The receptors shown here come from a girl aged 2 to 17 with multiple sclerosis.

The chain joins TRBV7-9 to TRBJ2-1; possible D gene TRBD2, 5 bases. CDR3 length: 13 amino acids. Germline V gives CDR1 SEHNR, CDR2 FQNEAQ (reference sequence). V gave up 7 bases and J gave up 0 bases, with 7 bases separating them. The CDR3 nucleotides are TGTGCCAGCACGGGAAGCTCCTACAATGAGCAGTTCTTC. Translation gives CASTGSSYNEQFF.

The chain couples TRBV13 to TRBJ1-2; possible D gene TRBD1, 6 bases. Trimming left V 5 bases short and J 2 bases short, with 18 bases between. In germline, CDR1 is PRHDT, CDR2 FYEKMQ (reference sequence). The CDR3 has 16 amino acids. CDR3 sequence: CASSRTGTTENYGYTF. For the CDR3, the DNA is TGTGCCAGCAGCCGTACCGGGACAACCGAAAACTATGGCTACACCTTC. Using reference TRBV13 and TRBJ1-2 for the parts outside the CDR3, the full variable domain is AAGVIQSPRHLIKEKRETATLKCYPIPRHDTVYWYQQGPGQDPQFLISFYEKMQSDKGSIPDRFSAQQFSDYHSELNMSSLELGDSALYFCASSRTGTTENYGYTFGSGTRLTVV.

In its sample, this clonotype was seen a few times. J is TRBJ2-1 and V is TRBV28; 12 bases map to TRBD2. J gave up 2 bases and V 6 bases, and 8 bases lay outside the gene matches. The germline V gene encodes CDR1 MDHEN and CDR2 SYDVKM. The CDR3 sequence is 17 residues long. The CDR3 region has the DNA TGTGCCAGCAGCTCCTTCCGGACTAGCGGGGCCTACAATGAGCAGTTCTTC. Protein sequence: CASSSFRTSGAYNEQFF.

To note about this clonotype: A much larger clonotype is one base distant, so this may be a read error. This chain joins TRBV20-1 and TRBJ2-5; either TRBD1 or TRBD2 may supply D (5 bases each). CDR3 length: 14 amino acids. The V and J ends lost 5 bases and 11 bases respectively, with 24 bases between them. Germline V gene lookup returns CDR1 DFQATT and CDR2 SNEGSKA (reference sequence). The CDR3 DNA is TGCAGTGCTGTCGATCGGGACCGCGTCTACGCGCAGTACTTC. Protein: CSAVDRDRVYAQYF.

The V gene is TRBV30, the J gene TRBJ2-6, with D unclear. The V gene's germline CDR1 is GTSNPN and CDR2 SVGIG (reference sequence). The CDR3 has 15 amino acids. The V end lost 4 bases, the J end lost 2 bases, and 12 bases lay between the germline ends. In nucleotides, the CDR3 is TGTGCCTGGACGCCGCTAAGGGCTGGGGCCAACGTCCTGACTTTC. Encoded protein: CAWTPLRAGANVLTF.

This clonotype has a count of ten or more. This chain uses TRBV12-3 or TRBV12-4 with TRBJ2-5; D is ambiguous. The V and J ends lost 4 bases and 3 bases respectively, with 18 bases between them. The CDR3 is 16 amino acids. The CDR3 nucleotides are TGTGCCAGCAGTTCCCGGGCGAGGACGGTTAAAGAGACCCAGTACTTC. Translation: CASSSRARTVKETQYF.

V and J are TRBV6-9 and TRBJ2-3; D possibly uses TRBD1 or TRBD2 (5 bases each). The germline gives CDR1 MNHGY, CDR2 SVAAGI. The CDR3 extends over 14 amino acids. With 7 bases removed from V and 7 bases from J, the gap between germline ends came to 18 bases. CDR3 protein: CASTLGDRVNTQYF. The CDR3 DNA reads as TGTGCCAGCACCTTAGGGGACCGGGTCAATACGCAGTATTTT.

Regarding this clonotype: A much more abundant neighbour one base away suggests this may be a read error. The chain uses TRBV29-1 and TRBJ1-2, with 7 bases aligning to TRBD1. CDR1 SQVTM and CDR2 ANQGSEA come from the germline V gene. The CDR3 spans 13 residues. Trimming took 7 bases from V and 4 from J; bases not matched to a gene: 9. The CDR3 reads CSAGQAGIYGYTF. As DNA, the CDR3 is TGCAGCGCTGGACAGGCCGGTATCTATGGCTACACCTTC.

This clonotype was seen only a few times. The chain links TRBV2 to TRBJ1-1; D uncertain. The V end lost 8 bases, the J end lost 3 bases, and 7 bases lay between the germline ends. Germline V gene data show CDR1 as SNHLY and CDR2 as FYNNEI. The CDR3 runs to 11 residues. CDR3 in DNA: TGTGCCAGCGGGGATTACACTGAAGCTTTCTTT. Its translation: CASGDYTEAFF.

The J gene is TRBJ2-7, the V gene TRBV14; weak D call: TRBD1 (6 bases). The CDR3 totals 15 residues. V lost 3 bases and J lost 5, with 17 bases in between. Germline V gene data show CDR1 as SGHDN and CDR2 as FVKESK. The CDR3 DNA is TGTGCCAGCAGCCACCACAGGGAGTGGTATGACGAGCAGTACTTC. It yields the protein CASSHHREWYDEQYF.

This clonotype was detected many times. The CDR3 DNA reads TGCAGTGCAAAAATTAGCGGGACCACAGATACGCAGTATTTT. Encoded protein: CSAKISGTTDTQYF. This chain links TRBV20-1 with TRBJ2-3; 8 nucleotides agree with TRBD2. Unmatched junction bases numbered 7, after V lost 6 bases and J lost 2 bases. The CDR3 spans 14 residues. The germline gives CDR1 DFQATT, CDR2 SNEGSKA (reference sequence).

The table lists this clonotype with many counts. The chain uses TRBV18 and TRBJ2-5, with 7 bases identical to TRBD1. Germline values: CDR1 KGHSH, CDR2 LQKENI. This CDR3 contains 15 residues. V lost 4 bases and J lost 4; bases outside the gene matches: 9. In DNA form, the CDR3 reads TGTGCCAGCTCACTCCCGGGACAGAGAGGAGAGACCCAGTACTTC. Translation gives CASSLPGQRGETQYF.

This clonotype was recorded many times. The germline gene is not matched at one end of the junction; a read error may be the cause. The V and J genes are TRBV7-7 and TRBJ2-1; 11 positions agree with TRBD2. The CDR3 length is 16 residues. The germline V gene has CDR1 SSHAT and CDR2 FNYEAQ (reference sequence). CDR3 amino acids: CASSAVAGGGYNEQFF. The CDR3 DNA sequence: TGTGCTAGCAGCGCCGTAGCGGGGGGGGGATACAATGAGCAGTTCTTC.

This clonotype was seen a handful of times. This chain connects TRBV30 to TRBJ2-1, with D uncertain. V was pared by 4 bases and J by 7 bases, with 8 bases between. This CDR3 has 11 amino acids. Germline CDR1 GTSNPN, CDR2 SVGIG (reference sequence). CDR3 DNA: TGTGCCTGGACTCCCGGGAATGAGCAGTTCTTC. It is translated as CAWTPGNEQFF.

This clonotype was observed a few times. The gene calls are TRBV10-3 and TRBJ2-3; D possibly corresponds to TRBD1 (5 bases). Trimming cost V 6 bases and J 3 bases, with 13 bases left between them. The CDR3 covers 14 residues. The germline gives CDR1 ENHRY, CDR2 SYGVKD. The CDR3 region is CAISLDSFTDTQYF. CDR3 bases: TGTGCCATCAGCCTCGACAGTTTTACAGATACGCAGTATTTT.

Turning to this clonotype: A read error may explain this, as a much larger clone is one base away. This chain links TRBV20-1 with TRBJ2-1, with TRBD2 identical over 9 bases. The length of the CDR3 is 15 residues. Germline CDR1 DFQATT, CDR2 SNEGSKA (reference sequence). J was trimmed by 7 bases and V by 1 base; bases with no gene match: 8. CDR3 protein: CSARVLLAGSNEQFF. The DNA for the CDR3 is TGCAGTGCTAGAGTTCTCCTAGCGGGATCTAATGAGCAGTTCTTC.

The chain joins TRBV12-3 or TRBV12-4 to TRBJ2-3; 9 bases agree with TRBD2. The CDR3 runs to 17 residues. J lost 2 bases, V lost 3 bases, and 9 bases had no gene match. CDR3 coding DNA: TGTGCCAGCAGTTTGCGGGGGGGCACCCAAGACACAGATACGCAGTATTTT. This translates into CASSLRGGTQDTDTQYF.

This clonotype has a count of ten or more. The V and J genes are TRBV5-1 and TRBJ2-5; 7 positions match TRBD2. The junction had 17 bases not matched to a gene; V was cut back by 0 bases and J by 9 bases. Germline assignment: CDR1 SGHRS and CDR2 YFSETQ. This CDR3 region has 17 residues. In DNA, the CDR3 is TGCGCCAGCAGCTTGGGCGAGATAAGACTAGCTAGTAGGGCCCAGTACTTC. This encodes CASSLGEIRLASRAQYF.

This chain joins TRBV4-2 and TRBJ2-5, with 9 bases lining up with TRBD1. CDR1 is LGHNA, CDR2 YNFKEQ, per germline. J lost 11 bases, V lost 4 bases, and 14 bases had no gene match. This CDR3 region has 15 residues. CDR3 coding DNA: TGTGCCAGCAGCCCCAGACAGGGGGGTCTCAATGAGCAGTACTTC. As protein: CASSPRQGGLNEQYF.

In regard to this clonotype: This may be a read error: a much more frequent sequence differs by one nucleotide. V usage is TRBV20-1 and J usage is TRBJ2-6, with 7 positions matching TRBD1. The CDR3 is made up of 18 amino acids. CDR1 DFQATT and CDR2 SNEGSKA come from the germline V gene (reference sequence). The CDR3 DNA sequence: TGCAGTGCTAGCCCCATGACAGGGTCCACCTCTGGGGCCGACGTCCTGACTTTC. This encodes CSASPMTGSTSGADVLTF.

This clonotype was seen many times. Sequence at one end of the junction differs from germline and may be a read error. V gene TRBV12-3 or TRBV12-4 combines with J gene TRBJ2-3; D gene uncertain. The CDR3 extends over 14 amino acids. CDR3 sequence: CASSLRASTDTQYF. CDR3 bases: TGCGCCAGCTCGCTCCGTGCTAGCACAGATACGCAGTATTTT.

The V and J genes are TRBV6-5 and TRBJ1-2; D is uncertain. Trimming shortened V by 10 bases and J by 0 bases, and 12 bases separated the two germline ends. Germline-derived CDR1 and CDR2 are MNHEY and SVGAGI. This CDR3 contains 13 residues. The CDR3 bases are TGTGCCACCTCTGGCCTAGCTAACTATGGCTACACCTTC. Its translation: CATSGLANYGYTF.

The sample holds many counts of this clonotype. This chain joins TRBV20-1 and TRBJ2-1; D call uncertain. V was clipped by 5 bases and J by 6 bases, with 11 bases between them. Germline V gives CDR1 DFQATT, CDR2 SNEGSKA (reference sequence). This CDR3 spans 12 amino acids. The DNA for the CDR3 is TGCAGTGCTTTAGTTGGGGTCAATGAGCAGTTCTTC. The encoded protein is CSALVGVNEQFF.

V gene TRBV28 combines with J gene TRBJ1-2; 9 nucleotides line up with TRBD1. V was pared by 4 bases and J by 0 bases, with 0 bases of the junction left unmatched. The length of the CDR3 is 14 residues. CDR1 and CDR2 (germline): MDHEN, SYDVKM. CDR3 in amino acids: CASSWTGANYGYTF. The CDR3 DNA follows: TGTGCCAGCAGTTGGACAGGGGCTAACTATGGCTACACCTTC.

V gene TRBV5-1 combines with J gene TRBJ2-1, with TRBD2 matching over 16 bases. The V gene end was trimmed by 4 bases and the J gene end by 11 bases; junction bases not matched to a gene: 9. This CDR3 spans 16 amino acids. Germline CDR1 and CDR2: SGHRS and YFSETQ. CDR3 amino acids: CASSLGTSGRVNKQFF. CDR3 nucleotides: TGCGCCAGCAGCCTGGGGACTAGCGGGAGGGTGAATAAGCAGTTCTTC.

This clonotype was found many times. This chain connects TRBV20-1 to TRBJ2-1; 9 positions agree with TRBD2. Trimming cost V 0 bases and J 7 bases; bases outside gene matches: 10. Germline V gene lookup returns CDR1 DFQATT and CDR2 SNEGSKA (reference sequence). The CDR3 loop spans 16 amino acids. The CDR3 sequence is CSARDPRAGGYNEQFF. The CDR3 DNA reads TGCAGTGCTAGAGATCCCAGGGCGGGGGGGTATAATGAGCAGTTCTTC.